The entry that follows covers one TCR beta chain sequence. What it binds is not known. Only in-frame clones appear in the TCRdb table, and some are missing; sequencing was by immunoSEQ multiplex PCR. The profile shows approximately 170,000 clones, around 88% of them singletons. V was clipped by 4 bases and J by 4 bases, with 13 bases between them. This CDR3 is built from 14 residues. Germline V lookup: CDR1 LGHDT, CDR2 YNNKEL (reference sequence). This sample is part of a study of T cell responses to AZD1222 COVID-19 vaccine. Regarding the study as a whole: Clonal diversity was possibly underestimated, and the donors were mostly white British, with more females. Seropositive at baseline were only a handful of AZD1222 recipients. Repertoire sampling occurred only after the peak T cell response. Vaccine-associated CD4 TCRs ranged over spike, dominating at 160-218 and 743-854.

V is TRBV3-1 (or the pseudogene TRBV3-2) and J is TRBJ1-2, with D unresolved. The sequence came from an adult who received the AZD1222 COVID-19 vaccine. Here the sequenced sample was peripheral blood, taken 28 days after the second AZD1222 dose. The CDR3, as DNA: TGTGCCAGCAGCCCTCGACCGGGTGGCTATGGCTACACCTTC. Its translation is CASSPRPGGYGYTF.